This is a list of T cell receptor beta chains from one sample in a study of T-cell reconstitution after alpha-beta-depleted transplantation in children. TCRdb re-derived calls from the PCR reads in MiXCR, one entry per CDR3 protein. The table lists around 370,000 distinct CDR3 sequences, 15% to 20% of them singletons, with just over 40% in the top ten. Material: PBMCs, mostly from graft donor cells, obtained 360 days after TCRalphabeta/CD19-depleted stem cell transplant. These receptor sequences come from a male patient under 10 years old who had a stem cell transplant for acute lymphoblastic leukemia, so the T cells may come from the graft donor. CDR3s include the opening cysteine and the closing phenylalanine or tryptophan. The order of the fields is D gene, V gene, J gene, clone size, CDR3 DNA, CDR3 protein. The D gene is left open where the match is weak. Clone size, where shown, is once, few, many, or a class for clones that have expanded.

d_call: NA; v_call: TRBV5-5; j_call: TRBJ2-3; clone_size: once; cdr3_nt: TGTGCCAGCAGCTTGATGGGGGGCAGGGGCGCAGATACGCAGTATTTT; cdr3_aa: CASSLMGGRGADTQYF
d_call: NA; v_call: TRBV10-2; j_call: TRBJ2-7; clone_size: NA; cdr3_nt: TGCGCCAGTGGTAGCGGCGTCCACGAGCAGTACTTC; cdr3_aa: CASGSGVHEQYF
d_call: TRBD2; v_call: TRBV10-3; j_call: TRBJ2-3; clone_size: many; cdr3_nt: TGTGCCATCAGGGCCCAGACTAGCGGAACAGATACGCAGTATTTT; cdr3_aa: CAIRAQTSGTDTQYF
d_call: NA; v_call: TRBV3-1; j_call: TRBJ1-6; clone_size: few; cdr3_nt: TGTGCCAGCAGCCTTAGACCGCCGACAGGCACTAAGTCACCCCTCCACTTT; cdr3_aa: CASSLRPPTGTKSPLHF
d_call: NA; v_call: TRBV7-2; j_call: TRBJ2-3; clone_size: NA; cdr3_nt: TGTGCCAGCAGCTTAGCGCTGGAGGGGGCTAGCACAGATACGCAGTATTTT; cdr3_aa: CASSLALEGASTDTQYF
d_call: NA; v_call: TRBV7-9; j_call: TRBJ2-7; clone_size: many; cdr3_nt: TGTGCCAGCAGCTTTGTGGCTATGAGCTCCTACGAGCAGTACTTC; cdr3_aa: CASSFVAMSSYEQYF
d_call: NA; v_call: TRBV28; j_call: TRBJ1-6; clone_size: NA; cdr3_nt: TGTGCCAGCAGTTTTCTGGGGGCGGATTCACCCCTCCACTTT; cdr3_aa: CASSFLGADSPLHF
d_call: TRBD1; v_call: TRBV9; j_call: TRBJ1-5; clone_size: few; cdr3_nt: TGTGCCAGCAGCGTAGAGGGGGACAGGTATAGCAATCAGCCCCAGCATTTT; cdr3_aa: CASSVEGDRYSNQPQHF
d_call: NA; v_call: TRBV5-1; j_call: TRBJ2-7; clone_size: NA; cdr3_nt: TGCGCCAGCAGCTTCAACGTCCGGGACCACTCCTACGAGCAGTACTTC; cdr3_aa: CASSFNVRDHSYEQYF
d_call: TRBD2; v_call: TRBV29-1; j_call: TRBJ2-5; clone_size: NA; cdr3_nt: TGCAGCGTTGACCCAGCGGGAGCGGGAGAGACCCAGTACTTC; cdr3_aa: CSVDPAGAGETQYF
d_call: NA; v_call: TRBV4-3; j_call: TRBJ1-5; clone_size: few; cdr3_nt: TGCGCCAGCAGCCTAGGACAAAATAGCAATCAGCCCCAGCATTTT; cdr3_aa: CASSLGQNSNQPQHF
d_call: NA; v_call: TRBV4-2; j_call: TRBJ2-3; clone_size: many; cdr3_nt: TGTGCCAGCAGCCAAGACGTCGGCGAGCGGCTCACAGATACGCAGTATTTT; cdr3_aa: CASSQDVGERLTDTQYF
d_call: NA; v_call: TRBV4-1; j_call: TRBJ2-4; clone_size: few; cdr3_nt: TGCGCCAGCAGCCAAATTTCCGGCCTTCAGTACTTC; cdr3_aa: CASSQISGLQYF
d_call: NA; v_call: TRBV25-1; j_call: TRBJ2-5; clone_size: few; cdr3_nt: TGTGCCAGCAGTGAAAGTTGGGGGAAAGAGACCCAGTACTTC; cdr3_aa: CASSESWGKETQYF
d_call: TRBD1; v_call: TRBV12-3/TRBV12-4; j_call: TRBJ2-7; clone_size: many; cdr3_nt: TGTGCCAGCAGTTTCACAGGGGCCGAGCAGTACTTC; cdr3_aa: CASSFTGAEQYF
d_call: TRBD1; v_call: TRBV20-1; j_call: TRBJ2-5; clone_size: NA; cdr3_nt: TGCAGTGCTACCAAACAGGGGGCGGAGACCCAGTACTTC; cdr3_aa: CSATKQGAETQYF
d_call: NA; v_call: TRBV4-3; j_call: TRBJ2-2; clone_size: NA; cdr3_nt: TGCGCCAGCAGCCAGGAGCGTTGGGGGAGCAACACCGGGGAGCTGTTTTTT; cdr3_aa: CASSQERWGSNTGELFF
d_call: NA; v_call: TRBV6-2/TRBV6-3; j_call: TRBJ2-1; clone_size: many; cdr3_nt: TGTGCCAGCACTCGGGCCAATGAGCAGTTCTTC; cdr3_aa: CASTRANEQFF
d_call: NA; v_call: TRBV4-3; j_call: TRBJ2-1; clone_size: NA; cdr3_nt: TGCGCCAGCAGCCAAGACTGGCAGGGCTCCTACAATGAGCAGTTCTTC; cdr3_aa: CASSQDWQGSYNEQFF
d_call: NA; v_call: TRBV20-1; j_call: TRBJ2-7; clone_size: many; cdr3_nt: TGCAGTGTGAATACAGGAGGCTACTACGAGCAGTACTTC; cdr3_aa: CSVNTGGYYEQYF
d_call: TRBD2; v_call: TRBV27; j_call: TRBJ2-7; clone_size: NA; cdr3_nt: TGTGCCAGCAGTGGGCGACTAGCGGGGGGCTACGAGCAGTACTTC; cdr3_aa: CASSGRLAGGYEQYF
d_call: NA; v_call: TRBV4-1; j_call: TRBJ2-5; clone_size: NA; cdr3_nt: TGCGCCAGCAGCCAAGTTAGGGGGGGGAAAGAGACCCAGTACTTC; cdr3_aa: CASSQVRGGKETQYF